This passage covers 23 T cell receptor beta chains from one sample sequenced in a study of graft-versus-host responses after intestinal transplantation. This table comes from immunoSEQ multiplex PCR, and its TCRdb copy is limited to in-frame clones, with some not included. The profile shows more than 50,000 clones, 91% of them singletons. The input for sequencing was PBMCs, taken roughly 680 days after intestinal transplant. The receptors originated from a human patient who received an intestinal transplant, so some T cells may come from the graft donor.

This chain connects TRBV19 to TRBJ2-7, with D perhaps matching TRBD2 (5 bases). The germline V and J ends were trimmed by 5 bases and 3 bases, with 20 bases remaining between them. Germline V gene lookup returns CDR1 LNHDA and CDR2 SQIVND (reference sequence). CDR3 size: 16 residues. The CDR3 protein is CASSSLGLPRDYEQYF. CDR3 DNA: TGTGCCAGTAGTTCCCTCGGACTCCCGAGGGACTACGAGCAGTACTTC.

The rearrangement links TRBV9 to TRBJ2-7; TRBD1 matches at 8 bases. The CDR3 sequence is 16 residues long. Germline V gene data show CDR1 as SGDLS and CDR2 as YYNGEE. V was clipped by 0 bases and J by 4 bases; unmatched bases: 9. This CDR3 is CASSVEDRVPRYEQYF. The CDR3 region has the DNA TGTGCCAGCAGCGTAGAGGACAGGGTCCCAAGGTACGAGCAGTACTTC.

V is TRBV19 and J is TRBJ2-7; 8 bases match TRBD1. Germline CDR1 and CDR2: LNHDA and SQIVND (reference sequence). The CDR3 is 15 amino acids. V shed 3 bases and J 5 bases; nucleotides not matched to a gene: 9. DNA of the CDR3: TGTGCCAGTAGTATCGTGGGACAGGTGGGGAACGAGCAGTACTTC. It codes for CASSIVGQVGNEQYF.

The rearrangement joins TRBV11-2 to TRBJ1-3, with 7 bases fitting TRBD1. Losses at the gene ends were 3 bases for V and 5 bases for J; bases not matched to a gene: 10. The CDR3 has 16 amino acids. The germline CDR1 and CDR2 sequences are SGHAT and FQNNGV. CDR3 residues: CASSFTLNRGRNTIYF. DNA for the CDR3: TGTGCCAGCAGCTTTACTCTTAACAGGGGAAGAAACACCATATATTTT.

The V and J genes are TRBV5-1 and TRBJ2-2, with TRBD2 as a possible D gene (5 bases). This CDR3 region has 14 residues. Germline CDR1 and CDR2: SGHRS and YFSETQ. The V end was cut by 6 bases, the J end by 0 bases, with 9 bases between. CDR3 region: CASTLAPNTGELFF. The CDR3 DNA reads TGCGCCAGCACTCTAGCTCCGAACACCGGGGAGCTGTTTTTT. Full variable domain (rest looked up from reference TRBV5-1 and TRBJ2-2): KAGVTQTPRYLIKTRGQQVTLSCSPISGHRSVSWYQQTPGQGLQFLFEYFSETQRNKGNFPGRFSGRQFSNSRSEMNVSTLELGDSALYLCASTLAPNTGELFFGEGSRLTVL.

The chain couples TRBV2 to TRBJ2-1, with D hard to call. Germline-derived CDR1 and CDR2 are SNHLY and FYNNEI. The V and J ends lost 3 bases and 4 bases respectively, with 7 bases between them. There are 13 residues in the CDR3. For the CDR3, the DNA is TGTGCCAGCAGTGACTTGGGTTACAATGAGCAGTTCTTC. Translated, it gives CASSDLGYNEQFF. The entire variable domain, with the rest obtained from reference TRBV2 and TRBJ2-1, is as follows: EPEVTQTPSHQVTQMGQEVILRCVPISNHLYFYWYRQILGQKVEFLVSFYNNEISEKSEIFDDQFSVERPDGSNFTLKIRSTKLEDSAMYFCASSDLGYNEQFFGPGTRLTVL.

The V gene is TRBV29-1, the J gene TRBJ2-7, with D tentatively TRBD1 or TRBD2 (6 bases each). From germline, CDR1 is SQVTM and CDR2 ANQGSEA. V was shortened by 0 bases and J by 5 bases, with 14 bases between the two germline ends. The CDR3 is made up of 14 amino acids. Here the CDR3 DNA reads TGCAGCGTTGAAGACAGAGGGGGGCTGGACGAGCAGTACTTC. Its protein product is CSVEDRGGLDEQYF.

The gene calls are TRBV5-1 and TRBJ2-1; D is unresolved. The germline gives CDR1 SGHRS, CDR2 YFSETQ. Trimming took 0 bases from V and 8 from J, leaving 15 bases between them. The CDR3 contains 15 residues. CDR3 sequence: CASSLDRSPPDEQFF. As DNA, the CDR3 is TGCGCCAGCAGCTTGGATCGGTCCCCACCGGATGAGCAGTTCTTC.

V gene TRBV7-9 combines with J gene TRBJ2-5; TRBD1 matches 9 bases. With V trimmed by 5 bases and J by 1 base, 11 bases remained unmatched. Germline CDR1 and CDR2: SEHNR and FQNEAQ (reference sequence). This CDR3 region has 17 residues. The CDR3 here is CASSPHVGQGVQETQYF. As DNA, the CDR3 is TGTGCCAGCAGCCCTCATGTGGGACAGGGAGTCCAAGAGACCCAGTACTTC.

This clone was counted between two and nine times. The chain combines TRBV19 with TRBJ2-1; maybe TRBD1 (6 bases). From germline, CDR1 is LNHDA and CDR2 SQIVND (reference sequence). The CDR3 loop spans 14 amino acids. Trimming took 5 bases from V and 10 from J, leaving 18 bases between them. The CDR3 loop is CASSVGHLMREQFF. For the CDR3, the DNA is TGTGCCAGTAGTGTGGGACACCTTATGAGAGAGCAGTTCTTC.

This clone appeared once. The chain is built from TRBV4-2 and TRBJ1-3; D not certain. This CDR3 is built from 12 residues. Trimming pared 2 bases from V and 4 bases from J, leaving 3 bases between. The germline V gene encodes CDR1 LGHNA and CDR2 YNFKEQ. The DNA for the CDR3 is TGTGCCAGCAGCCAACGAGGAAACACCATATATTTT. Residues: CASSQRGNTIYF.

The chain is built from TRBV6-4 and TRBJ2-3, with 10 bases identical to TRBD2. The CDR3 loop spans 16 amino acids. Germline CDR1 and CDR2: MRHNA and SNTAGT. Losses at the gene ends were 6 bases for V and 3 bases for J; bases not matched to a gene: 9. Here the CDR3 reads CASSESSGGPTDTQYF. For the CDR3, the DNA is TGTGCCAGCAGCGAGTCTAGCGGGGGCCCGACAGATACGCAGTATTTT.

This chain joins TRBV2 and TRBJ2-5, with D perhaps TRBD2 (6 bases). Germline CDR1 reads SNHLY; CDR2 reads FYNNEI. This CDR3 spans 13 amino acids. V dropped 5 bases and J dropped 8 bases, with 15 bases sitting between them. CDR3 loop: CASSWDWRDTQYF. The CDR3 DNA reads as TGTGCCAGCAGTTGGGACTGGAGGGATACCCAGTACTTC.

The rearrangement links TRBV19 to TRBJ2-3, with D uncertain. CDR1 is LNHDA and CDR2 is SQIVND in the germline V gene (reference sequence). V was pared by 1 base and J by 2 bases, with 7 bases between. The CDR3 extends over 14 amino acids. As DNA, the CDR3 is TGTGCCAGTAGTATAGGAGAAATCACAGATACGCAGTATTTT. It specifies CASSIGEITDTQYF.

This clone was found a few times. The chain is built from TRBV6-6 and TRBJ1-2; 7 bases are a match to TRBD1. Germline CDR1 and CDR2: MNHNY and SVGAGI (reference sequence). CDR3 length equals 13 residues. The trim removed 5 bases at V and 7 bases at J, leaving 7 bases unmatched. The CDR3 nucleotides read TGTGCCAGCAGTCGACAGGGCGAGCGTGGCTACACCTTC. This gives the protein CASSRQGERGYTF.

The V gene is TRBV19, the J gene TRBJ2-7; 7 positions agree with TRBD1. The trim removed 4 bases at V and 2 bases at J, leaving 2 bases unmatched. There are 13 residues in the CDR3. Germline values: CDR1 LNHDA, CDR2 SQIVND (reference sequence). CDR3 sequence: CASSKGGPYEQYF. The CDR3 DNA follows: TGTGCCAGTAGTAAAGGGGGCCCCTACGAGCAGTACTTC. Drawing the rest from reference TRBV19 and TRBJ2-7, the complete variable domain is DGGITQSPKYLFRKEGQNVTLSCEQNLNHDAMYWYRQDPGQGLRLIYYSQIVNDFQKGDIAEGYSVSREKKESFPLTVTSAQKNPTAFYLCASSKGGPYEQYFGPGTRLTVT.

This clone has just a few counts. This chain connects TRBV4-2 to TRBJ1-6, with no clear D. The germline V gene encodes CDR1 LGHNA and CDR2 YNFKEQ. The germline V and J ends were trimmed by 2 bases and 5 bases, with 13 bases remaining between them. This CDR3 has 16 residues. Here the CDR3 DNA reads TGTGCCAGCAGCCAAAGAAGGTTCGGGGATAATTCACCCCTCCACTTT. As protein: CASSQRRFGDNSPLHF.

In nucleotides, the CDR3 is TGTGCCAGCAGCTTGGGGCTGGCGGGGGCCAACAATGAGCAGTTCTTC. It yields the protein CASSLGLAGANNEQFF. The chain couples TRBV5-8 to TRBJ2-1; D possibly corresponds to TRBD2 (7 bases). The length of the CDR3 is 16 residues. The germline CDR1 and CDR2 sequences are SGHTS and YDEGEE. Between the trimmed V and J ends, which lost 0 bases and 5 bases, there was a span of 15 bases. Full variable domain (remainder filled in from reference TRBV5-8 and TRBJ2-1): EAGVTQSPTHLIKTRGQQATLRCSPISGHTSVYWYQQALGLGLQFLLWYDEGEERNRGNFPPRFSGRQFPNYSSELNVNALELEDSALYLCASSLGLAGANNEQFFGPGTRLTVL.

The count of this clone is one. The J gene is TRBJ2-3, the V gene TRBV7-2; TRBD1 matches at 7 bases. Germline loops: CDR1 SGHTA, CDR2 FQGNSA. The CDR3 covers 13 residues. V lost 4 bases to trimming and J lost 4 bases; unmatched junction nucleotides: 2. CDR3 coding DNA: TGTGCCAGCAGCTCGGGACAGTCAGATACGCAGTATTTT. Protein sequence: CASSSGQSDTQYF.

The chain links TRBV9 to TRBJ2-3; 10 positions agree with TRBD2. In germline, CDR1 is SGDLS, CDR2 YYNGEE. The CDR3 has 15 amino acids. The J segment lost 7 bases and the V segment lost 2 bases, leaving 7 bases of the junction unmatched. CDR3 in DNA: TGTGCCAGCAGCGTCGGTCTAGCGGGGGAAAATACGCAGTATTTT. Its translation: CASSVGLAGENTQYF. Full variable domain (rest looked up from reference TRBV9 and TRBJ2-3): DSGVTQTPKHLITATGQRVTLRCSPRSGDLSVYWYQQSLDQGLQFLIQYYNGEERAKGNILERFSAQQFPDLHSELNLSSLELGDSALYFCASSVGLAGENTQYFGPGTRLTVL.

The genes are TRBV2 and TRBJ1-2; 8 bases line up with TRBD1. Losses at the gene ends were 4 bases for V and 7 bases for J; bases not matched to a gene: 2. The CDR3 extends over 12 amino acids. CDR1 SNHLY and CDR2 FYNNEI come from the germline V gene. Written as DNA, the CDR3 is TGTGCCAGCAGTGCAGGGGGCGGTGGCTACACCTTC. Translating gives CASSAGGGGYTF.

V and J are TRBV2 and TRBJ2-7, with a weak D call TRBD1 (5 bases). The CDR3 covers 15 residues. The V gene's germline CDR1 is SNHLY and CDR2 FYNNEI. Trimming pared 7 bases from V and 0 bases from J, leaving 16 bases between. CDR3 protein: CASTFLTAASYEQYF. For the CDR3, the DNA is TGTGCCAGCACCTTTCTGACAGCTGCCTCCTACGAGCAGTACTTC.

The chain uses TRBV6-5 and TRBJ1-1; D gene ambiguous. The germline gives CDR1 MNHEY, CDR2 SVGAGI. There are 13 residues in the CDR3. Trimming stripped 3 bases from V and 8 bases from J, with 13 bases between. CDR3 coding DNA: TGTGCCAGCAGTTATGCGACTTCCGGAGAAGCTTTCTTT. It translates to CASSYATSGEAFF.